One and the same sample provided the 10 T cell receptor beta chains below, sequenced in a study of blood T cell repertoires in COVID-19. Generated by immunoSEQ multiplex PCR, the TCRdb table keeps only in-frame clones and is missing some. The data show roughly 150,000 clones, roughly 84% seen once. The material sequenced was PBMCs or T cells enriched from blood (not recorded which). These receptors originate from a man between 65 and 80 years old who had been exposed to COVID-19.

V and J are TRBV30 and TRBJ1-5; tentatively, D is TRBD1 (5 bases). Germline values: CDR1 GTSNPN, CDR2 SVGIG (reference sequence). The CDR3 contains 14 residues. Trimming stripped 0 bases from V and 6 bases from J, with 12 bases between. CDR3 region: CAWSVGGASQPQHF. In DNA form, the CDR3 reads TGTGCCTGGAGTGTGGGAGGGGCGAGTCAGCCCCAGCATTTT.

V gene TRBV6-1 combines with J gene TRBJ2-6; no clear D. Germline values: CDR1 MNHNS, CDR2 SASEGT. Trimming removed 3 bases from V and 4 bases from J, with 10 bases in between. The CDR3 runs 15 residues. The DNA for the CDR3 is TGTGCCAGCAGTGACAGACTCGGGGGGGCCAACGTCCTGACTTTC. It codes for CASSDRLGGANVLTF.

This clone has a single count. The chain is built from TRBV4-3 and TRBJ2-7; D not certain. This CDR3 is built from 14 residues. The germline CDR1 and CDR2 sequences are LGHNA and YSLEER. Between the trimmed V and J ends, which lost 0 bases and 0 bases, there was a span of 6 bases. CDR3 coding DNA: TGCGCCAGCAGCCAAGAACAGATCTCCTACGAGCAGTACTTC. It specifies CASSQEQISYEQYF.

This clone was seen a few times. CDR3 region: CASSPGARDTGELFF. Here the CDR3 DNA reads TGTGCCAGCTCACCGGGGGCTCGGGACACCGGGGAGCTGTTTTTT. The chain employs TRBV18 and TRBJ2-2; maybe TRBD1 (6 bases). The germline gives CDR1 KGHSH, CDR2 LQKENI. V was shortened by 3 bases and J by 3 bases, with 11 bases between the two germline ends. CDR3 length: 15 amino acids.

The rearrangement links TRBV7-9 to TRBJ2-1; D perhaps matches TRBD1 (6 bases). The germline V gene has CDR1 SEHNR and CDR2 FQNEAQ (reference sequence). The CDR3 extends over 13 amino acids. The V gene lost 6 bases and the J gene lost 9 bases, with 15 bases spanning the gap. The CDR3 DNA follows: TGTGCCAGCAGTTCTACAGGGAGAGGTGAGCAGTTCTTC. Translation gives CASSSTGRGEQFF.

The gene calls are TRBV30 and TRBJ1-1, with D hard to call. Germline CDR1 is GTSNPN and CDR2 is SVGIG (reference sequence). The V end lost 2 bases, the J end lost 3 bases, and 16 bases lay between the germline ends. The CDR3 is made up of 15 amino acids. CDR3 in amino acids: CAWSTLLLRDTEAFF. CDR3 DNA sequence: TGTGCCTGGAGTACTCTGCTCCTGAGGGACACTGAAGCTTTCTTT.

The DNA for the CDR3 is TGTGCCAGCAGCTTTTTCGGTCCGCCCCAGCATTTT. Amino acids: CASSFFGPPQHF. The chain uses TRBV11-3 and TRBJ1-5; D not resolved. The CDR3 extends over 12 amino acids. The V end was cut by 3 bases, the J end by 9 bases, with 9 bases between. The germline gives CDR1 SGHNT, CDR2 YENEEA.

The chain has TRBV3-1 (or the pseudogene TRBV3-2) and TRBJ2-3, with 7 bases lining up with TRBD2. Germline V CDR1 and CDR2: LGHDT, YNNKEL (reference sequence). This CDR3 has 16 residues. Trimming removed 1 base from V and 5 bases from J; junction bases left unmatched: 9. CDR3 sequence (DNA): TGTGCCAGCAGCCAAGTCGGGCGGGAGCTGAAAGATACGCAGTATTTT. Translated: CASSQVGRELKDTQYF.

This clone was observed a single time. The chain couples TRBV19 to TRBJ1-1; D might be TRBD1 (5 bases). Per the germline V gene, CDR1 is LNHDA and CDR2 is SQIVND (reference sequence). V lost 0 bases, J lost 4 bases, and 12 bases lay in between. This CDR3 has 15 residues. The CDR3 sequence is CASSIDRVKGTEAFF. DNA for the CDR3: TGTGCCAGTAGTATAGACAGGGTTAAGGGCACTGAAGCTTTCTTT.

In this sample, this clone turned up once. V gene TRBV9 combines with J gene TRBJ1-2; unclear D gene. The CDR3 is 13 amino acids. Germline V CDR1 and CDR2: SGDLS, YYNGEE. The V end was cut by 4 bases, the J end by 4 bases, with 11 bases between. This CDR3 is CASSPPSIYGYTF. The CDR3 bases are TGTGCCAGCAGCCCCCCCTCTATCTATGGCTACACCTTC.